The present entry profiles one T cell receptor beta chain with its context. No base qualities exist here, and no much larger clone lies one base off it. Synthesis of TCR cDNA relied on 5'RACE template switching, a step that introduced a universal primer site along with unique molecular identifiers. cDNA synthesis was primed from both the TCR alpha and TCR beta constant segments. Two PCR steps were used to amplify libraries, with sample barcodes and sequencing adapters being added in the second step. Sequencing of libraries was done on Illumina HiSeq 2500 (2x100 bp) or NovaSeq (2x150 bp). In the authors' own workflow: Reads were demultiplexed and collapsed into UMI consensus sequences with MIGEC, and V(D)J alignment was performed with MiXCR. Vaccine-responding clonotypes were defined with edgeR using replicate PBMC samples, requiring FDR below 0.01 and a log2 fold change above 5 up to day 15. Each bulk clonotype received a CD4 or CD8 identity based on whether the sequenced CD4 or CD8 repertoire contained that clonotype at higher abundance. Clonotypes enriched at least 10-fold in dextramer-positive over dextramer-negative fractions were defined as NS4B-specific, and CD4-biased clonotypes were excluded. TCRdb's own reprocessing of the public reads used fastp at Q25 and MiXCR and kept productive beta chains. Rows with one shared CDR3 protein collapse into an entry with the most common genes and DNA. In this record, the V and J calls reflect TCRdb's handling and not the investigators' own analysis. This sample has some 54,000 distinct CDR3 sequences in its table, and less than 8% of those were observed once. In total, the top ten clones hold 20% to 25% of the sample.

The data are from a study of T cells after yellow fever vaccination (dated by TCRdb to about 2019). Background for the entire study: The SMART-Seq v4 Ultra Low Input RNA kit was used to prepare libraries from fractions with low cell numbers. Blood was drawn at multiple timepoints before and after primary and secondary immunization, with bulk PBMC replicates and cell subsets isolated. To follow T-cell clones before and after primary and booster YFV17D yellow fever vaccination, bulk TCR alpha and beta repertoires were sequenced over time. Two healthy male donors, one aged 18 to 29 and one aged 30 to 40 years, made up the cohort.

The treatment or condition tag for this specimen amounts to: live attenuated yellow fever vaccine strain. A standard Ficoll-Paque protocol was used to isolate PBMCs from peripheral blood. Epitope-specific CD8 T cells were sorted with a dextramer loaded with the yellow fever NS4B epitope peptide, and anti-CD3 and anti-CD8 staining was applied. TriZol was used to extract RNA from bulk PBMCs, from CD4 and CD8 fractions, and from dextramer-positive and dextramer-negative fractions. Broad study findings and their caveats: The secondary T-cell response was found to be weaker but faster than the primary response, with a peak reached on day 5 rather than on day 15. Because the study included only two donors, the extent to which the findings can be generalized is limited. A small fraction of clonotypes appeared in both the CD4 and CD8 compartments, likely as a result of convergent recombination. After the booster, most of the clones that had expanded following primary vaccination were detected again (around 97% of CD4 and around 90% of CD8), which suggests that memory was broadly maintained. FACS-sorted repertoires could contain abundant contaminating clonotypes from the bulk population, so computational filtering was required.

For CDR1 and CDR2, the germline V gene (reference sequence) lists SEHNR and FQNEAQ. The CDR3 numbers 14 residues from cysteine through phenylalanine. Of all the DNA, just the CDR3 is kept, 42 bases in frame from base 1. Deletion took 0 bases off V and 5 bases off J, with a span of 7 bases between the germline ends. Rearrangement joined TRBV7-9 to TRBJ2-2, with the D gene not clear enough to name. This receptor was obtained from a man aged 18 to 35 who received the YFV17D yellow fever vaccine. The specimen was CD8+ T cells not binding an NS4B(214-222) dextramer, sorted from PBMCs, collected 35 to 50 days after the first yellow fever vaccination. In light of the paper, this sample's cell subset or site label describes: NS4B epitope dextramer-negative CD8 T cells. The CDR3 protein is CASSLAWGTGELFF. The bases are TGTGCCAGCAGCTTAGCGTGGGGAACCGGGGAGCTGTTTTTT.